These 23 T cell receptor beta chains were all obtained from the same sample, sequenced in a study of blood T cell repertoires in COVID-19. Method: immunoSEQ multiplex PCR; TCRdb's copy keeps in-frame clones and lacks some. The sample lists about 74,000 clones, about 88% occurring once. The sequenced sample was peripheral blood. These receptors all stem from a man aged 65-85 years with active or convalescent COVID-19.

The chain is built from TRBV5-1 and TRBJ1-2, with a weak D call TRBD1 (5 bases). The CDR3 consists of 15 residues. V lost 3 bases, J lost 2 bases, and 14 bases lay in between. Germline CDR1 SGHRS, CDR2 YFSETQ. CDR3 sequence reads: CASSSGTLLNYGYTF. The CDR3 DNA is TGCGCCAGCAGCTCGGGGACTCTTCTGAACTATGGCTACACCTTC.

V and J are TRBV12-3 or TRBV12-4 and TRBJ2-1; D not certain. The CDR3 contains 12 residues. The ends were cut back, 0 bases at V and 9 bases at J, with 6 bases in the middle. CDR3 in amino acids: CASSLAETEQFF. The CDR3, as DNA: TGTGCCAGCAGTTTAGCGGAGACTGAGCAGTTCTTC.

The V gene is TRBV2, the J gene TRBJ2-7; 8 nucleotides match TRBD2. CDR1 is SNHLY and CDR2 is FYNNEI in the germline V gene. J gave up 3 bases and V 1 base, and 5 bases lay outside the gene matches. This CDR3 is built from 15 residues. The CDR3 here is CASSEGLARHYEQYF. As DNA, the CDR3 is TGTGCCAGCAGTGAAGGACTAGCGAGGCACTACGAGCAGTACTTC.

The chain is built from TRBV11-2 and TRBJ2-7, with 13 bases lining up with TRBD2. CDR3 length: 15 residues. The ends lost 6 bases at V and 7 bases at J; junction bases unmatched: 9. Germline V gene lookup returns CDR1 SGHAT and CDR2 FQNNGV. CDR3 sequence reads: CASRQGTSGDREQYF. The CDR3 nucleotides read TGTGCCAGCAGGCAGGGGACTAGCGGGGACCGGGAGCAGTACTTC.

This clone has just a few counts. The chain couples TRBV29-1 to TRBJ1-5; a possible D gene is TRBD1 (6 bases). The ends were cut back, 4 bases at V and 2 bases at J, with 9 bases in the middle. In germline, CDR1 is SQVTM, CDR2 ANQGSEA. CDR3 size: 13 residues. This CDR3 is CSVARQGNQPQHF. The DNA of the CDR3 is TGCAGCGTTGCTAGACAGGGCAATCAGCCCCAGCATTTT.

The rearrangement joins TRBV7-3 to TRBJ2-7, with a tentative D call TRBD2 (5 bases). The V gene lost 5 bases and the J gene lost 5 bases, with 13 bases spanning the gap. The germline V gene encodes CDR1 SGHTA and CDR2 FQGTGA. The CDR3 spans 13 residues. CDR3 nucleotide sequence: TGTGCCAGCAGCCCGAGCCCGGGAAACGAGCAGTACTTC. Residues: CASSPSPGNEQYF. Using reference TRBV7-3 and TRBJ2-7 for the parts outside the CDR3, the full variable domain is GAGVSQTPSNKVTEKGKYVELRCDPISGHTALYWYRQSLGQGPEFLIYFQGTGAADDSGLPNDRFFAVRPEGSVSTLKIQRTERGDSAVYLCASSPSPGNEQYFGPGTRLTVT.

The sample holds a few counts of this clone. The rearrangement links TRBV12-3 or TRBV12-4 to TRBJ1-1; the D is unclear. The CDR3 runs to 12 residues. Trimming cost V 0 bases and J 5 bases, with 4 bases left between them. This CDR3 is CASSLATTEAFF. The CDR3 DNA follows: TGTGCCAGCAGTTTAGCAACAACTGAAGCTTTCTTT.

The chain links TRBV2 to TRBJ1-6, with D unresolved. Per the germline V gene, CDR1 is SNHLY and CDR2 is FYNNEI. This CDR3 is built from 13 residues. V lost 7 bases, J lost 5 bases, and 9 bases lay in between. The CDR3 DNA reads as TGTGCCAGCAAGCGAGAACATAATTCACCCCTCCACTTT. Its translation is CASKREHNSPLHF.

The sample holds a few counts of this clone. J is TRBJ1-1 and V is TRBV4-1; 7 bases align to TRBD1. V lost 4 bases to trimming and J lost 1 base; unmatched junction nucleotides: 6. The CDR3 length is 15 residues. The V gene's germline CDR1 is MGHRA and CDR2 YSYEKL. The CDR3 DNA is TGCGCCAGCAGCCCTAATAGGGGGCGGAACACTGAAGCTTTCTTT. Protein product: CASSPNRGRNTEAFF.

V and J are TRBV4-2 and TRBJ1-4; 9 positions match TRBD1. Germline-derived CDR1 and CDR2 are LGHNA and YNFKEQ. This CDR3 comprises 18 residues. The J segment lost 2 bases and the V segment lost 4 bases, leaving 11 bases of the junction unmatched. The CDR3 reads CASSRGQGIGKTNEKLFF. The CDR3 region has the DNA TGTGCCAGCAGCCGGGGACAGGGTATCGGAAAGACTAATGAAAAACTGTTTTTT.

In this sample, this clone is medium-sized. This chain joins TRBV4-2 and TRBJ2-2, with 12 bases aligning to TRBD1. Germline CDR1 LGHNA, CDR2 YNFKEQ. CDR3 length equals 17 residues. The ends lost 0 bases at V and 5 bases at J; junction bases unmatched: 4. Here the CDR3 reads CASSQEGTGGATGELFF. For the CDR3, the DNA is TGTGCCAGCAGCCAAGAGGGGACAGGGGGCGCGACCGGGGAGCTGTTTTTT.

The V and J genes are TRBV27 and TRBJ2-3, with 8 bases matching TRBD1. This CDR3 is built from 15 residues. The junction had 11 bases not matched to a gene; V was cut back by 4 bases and J by 8 bases. Germline V CDR1 and CDR2: MNHEY, SMNVEV (reference sequence). The chain's CDR3 is CASSSRTGWRGTQYF. The CDR3 DNA reads as TGTGCCAGCAGTTCCCGGACAGGGTGGAGGGGTACGCAGTATTTT.

CDR3 sequence: CASMHGRAGTDTQYF. The CDR3 DNA reads as TGTGCCAGCATGCACGGGAGGGCCGGCACAGATACGCAGTATTTT. The rearrangement links TRBV5-4 to TRBJ2-3, with 8 positions matching TRBD2. CDR3 length: 15 residues. Per the germline V gene, CDR1 is SGHNT and CDR2 is YYREEE (reference sequence). V lost 6 bases, J lost 1 base, and 7 bases stayed unmatched.

This clone appeared once. The rearrangement links TRBV10-2 to TRBJ1-1, with D possibly TRBD1 on 6 matching bases. Trimming pared 9 bases from V and 0 bases from J, leaving 17 bases between. Germline lookup yields CDR1 WSHSY and CDR2 SAAADI. This CDR3 is 15 amino acids long. The CDR3 region has the DNA TGCGCCAGTAAACAGGGACGGAGCATGAACACTGAAGCTTTCTTT. As protein: CASKQGRSMNTEAFF.

The chain employs TRBV5-1 and TRBJ1-2, with D possibly TRBD1 on 6 matching bases. This CDR3 is built from 13 residues. V gave up 3 bases and J gave up 8 bases, with 14 bases separating them. The germline V gene has CDR1 SGHRS and CDR2 YFSETQ. CDR3 nucleotides: TGCGCCAGCAGCTCCGGACAGTTTTCGGGCTACACCTTC. Translated: CASSSGQFSGYTF. The variable domain in full, completed from reference TRBV5-1 and TRBJ1-2, reads KAGVTQTPRYLIKTRGQQVTLSCSPISGHRSVSWYQQTPGQGLQFLFEYFSETQRNKGNFPGRFSGRQFSNSRSEMNVSTLELGDSALYLCASSSGQFSGYTFGSGTRLTVV.

This chain uses TRBV6-5 with TRBJ1-1; D is possibly TRBD1 (5 bases). The V gene lost 7 bases and the J gene lost 6 bases, with 15 bases spanning the gap. The V gene's germline CDR1 is MNHEY and CDR2 SVGAGI. CDR3 length: 13 residues. CDR3 bases: TGTGCCAGCAAAGGCAGGGTGGTCGCTGAAGCTTTCTTT. Translation gives CASKGRVVAEAFF.

V gene TRBV30 combines with J gene TRBJ2-5; 7 bases are a match to TRBD1. The V and J ends lost 2 bases and 2 bases, in that order; junction bases with no gene match: 8. Germline CDR1 reads GTSNPN; CDR2 reads SVGIG (reference sequence). CDR3 length: 15 amino acids. Written as DNA, the CDR3 is TGTGCCTGGAGTTCCCGTAGGGGGCCGCAAGAGACCCAGTACTTC. This codes for CAWSSRRGPQETQYF.

The chain is built from TRBV6-5 and TRBJ2-1, with D maybe TRBD2 (5 bases). Trimming removed 2 bases from V and 8 bases from J, with 10 bases in between. In germline, CDR1 is MNHEY, CDR2 SVGAGI. The CDR3 is 13 residues long. CDR3 region: CASSYPSRDEQFF. DNA of the CDR3: TGTGCCAGCAGTTACCCATCGAGGGATGAGCAGTTCTTC.

J is TRBJ1-4 and V is TRBV15; D may be TRBD1 (6 bases). The ends were cut back, 2 bases at V and 1 base at J, with 11 bases in the middle. Germline assignment: CDR1 LNHNV and CDR2 YYDKDF (reference sequence). The CDR3 covers 16 residues. The CDR3 protein is CATSRTDRGTNEKLFF. CDR3 DNA sequence: TGTGCCACCAGCAGAACGGACAGAGGAACTAATGAAAAACTGTTTTTT.

V gene TRBV30 combines with J gene TRBJ2-5; tentatively, D is TRBD2 (5 bases). V shed 1 base and J shed 5 bases, with 14 bases lying between them. CDR3 length equals 14 residues. The germline gives CDR1 GTSNPN, CDR2 SVGIG (reference sequence). As DNA, the CDR3 is TGTGCCTGGAGTGGAACTAGTCAGTGGGAGACCCAGTACTTC. It encodes CAWSGTSQWETQYF.

The chain is built from TRBV6-5 and TRBJ2-1; tentative D call: TRBD1 (6 bases). CDR1 is MNHEY and CDR2 is SVGAGI in the germline V gene. The CDR3 contains 15 residues. The V end was cut by 5 bases, the J end by 3 bases, with 14 bases between. The CDR3 DNA reads TGTGCCAGCAGTCCACACAGGGTTGACTACAATGAGCAGTTCTTC. Its protein product is CASSPHRVDYNEQFF.

The chain is built from TRBV18 and TRBJ1-5; 11 bases agree with TRBD1. V dropped 5 bases and J dropped 7; count of bases not matched to a gene: 7. The CDR3 sequence is 15 residues long. Germline loops: CDR1 KGHSH, CDR2 LQKENI. CDR3: CASSSRDRGLQPQHF. CDR3 bases: TGTGCCAGCTCATCCCGGGACAGGGGGTTACAGCCCCAGCATTTT.

V usage is TRBV9 and J usage is TRBJ1-3; 11 bases line up with TRBD1. This CDR3 is built from 16 residues. Germline assignment: CDR1 SGDLS and CDR2 YYNGEE. V lost 1 base, J lost 4 bases, and 4 bases stayed unmatched. CDR3 residues: CASSVSGTGGGNTIYF. In DNA form, the CDR3 reads TGTGCCAGCAGCGTATCCGGGACAGGGGGAGGAAACACCATATATTTT.